This T cell receptor (beta chain) appears in the sequencing data of a study of blood T cells in healthy people across ages (dated by TCRdb to the mid-2010s). Regarding the research as a whole: In model experiments, template switching captured roughly one uniquely barcoded TCR beta cDNA molecule for every two T cells. Donors were grouped into four age groups: young (average about 15 years), middle-aged (roughly 37), aged (approximately 58) and long-lived (about 90). To avoid experimental bias, donors of different ages were randomly spread across the sequencing lanes. The study analyzed two additional independent replicas of 1 million unique cDNA reads from the same blood draw for two donors, one aged 18 to 30 and one aged 80 or older. Using deep sequencing normalized with unique cDNA molecular identifiers, the study measured how TCR beta repertoire diversity changes with age.

Details on this clonotype: Its recognized antigen is unknown. Nothing much larger sits one base from this clone, and base qualities are not available.

V lost 5 bases and J lost 0 bases, and the count of bases not matched to a germline gene is 5. The CDR1 and CDR2 encoded by the germline V gene (reference sequence) are SEHNR and FQNEAQ. The CDR3, cysteine through phenylalanine, is 18 amino acids long. Just the 54-base CDR3 DNA is kept, in frame starting at base 1. On the study overall, not on this receptor specifically: A strong correlation was found between observed TCR beta diversity and the percentage of naive T cells measured by flow cytometry. As age increased, observed TCR beta diversity per million T cells dropped in a roughly linear way, and a significant reduction was already evident by age about 40. Donor CMV infection status was unknown, potentially confounding age-related changes in expanded clonotypes. Since profiling was done on bulk unsorted PBMCs, naive and antigen-experienced compartments could not be conclusively compared. Total diversity estimates from one million sequenced T cells were considered lower bounds and underestimates. Compared with the aged group, the long-lived group had more naive CD4+ T cells, fewer expanded clones and increased TCR diversity, a pattern suggesting age selection.

The approximately 41 donors, aged roughly 6 to 100 years, were systemically healthy Caucasian individuals from Russia. Around 10 milliliters of peripheral blood were drawn from each donor into EDTA-treated Vacutainer tubes. Ficoll-Paque density-gradient centrifugation was used to isolate PBMCs, with at least 7 million obtained per sample. Total RNA, at least 5.5 micrograms per sample, was extracted from PBMCs with Trizol reagent. Naive CD45RAhigh/CD27high T cell percentages were measured by flow cytometry on a PBMC aliquot from every donor. Library generation was performed with 5' RACE. The listed sequencing device is Illumina HiSeq 2500. A second PCR of roughly 7 to 11 cycles was performed with a sample-barcoded 5' primer and a J-beta primer mix. Each TCR beta cDNA molecule received a unique molecular identifier from a template-switch 5' adaptor carrying 12 random nucleotides. At least 3 million CDR3-containing paired-end reads were obtained from each sample. All of the RNA was converted into first-strand cDNA using the Mint cDNA synthesis kit, with a TRBC-specific oligonucleotide serving as the primer. Following uracil-DNA glycosylase treatment, a first 18-cycle PCR with universal primers M1SS and BC2_uni_R was performed on all cDNA. Per the original workflow: Normalization of each sample was performed by random selection of 1 million high-quality reads, each carrying a distinct molecular identifier. Reads with shared molecular identifiers were discarded instead of being binned into consensus sequences. MiTCR, set to a Q25 quality threshold and the strictest error-elimination algorithm, was used for CDR3 identification, clonotype clustering and error correction. Lower-bound total TCR beta diversity was estimated with a nonparametric unseen species model using Euler transformation. TCRdb cleaned the public reads at Q25 with fastp, built clones with MiXCR and kept in-frame beta chains. Here each entry gathers all rows of one CDR3 protein and keeps the most common genes and DNA. TCRdb's processing, not the authors' own work, is the source of the V and J calls. The sample records hundreds of thousands of distinct CDR3 sequences, 58% of which are singletons. The top ten clones comprise 30% to 40% of the sample.

Sequenced input: blood. Recombination linked TRBV7-9 to TRBJ2-1; TRBD2 aligns with 15 central bases. The sequence was obtained from a man between 60 and 75 years old in good health. The encoded CDR3 is CASSRTSGGATSYNEQFF. The DNA sequence is given as TGTGCCAGCAGCCGGACTAGCGGGGGGGCAACCTCCTACAATGAGCAGTTCTTC.